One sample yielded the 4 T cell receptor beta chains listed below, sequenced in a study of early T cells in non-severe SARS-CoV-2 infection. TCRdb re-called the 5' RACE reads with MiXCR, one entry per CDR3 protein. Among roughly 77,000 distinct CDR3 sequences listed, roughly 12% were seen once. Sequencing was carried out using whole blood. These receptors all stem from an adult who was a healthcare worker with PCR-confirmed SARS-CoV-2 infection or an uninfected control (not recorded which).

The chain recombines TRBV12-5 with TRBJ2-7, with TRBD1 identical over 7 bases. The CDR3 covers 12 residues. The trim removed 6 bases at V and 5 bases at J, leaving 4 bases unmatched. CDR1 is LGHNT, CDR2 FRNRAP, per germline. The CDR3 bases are TGTGCTAGTGGACCCACAGGGGACGAGCAGTACTTC. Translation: CASGPTGDEQYF.

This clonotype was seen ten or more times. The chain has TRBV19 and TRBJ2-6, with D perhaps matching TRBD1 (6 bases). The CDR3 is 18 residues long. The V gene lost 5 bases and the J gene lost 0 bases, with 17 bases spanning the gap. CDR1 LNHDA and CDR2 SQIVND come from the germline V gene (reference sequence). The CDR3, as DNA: TGTGCCAGTAGTCCCGCCGACAGGCCCACCTCTGGGGCCAACGTCCTGACTTTC. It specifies CASSPADRPTSGANVLTF.

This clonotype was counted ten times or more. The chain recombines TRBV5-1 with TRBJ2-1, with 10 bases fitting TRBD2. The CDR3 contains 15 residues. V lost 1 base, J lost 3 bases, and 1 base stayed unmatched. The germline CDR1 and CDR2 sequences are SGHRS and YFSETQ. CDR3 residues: CASSLSSGGYNEQFF. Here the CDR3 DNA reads TGCGCCAGCAGCTTGTCTAGCGGGGGCTACAATGAGCAGTTCTTC.

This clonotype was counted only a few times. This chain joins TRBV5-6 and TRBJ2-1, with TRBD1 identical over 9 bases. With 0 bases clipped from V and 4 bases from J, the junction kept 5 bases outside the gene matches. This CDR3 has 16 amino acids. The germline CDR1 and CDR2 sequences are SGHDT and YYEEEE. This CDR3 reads CASSLVVGTGYNEQFF. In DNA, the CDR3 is TGTGCCAGCAGCTTGGTTGTAGGGACAGGGTACAATGAGCAGTTCTTC.